This section outlines one TCR beta chain sequence together with its context. Its antigen is unknown. This is likely a read error, given that the CDR3 carries no conserved phenylalanine or tryptophan at its end. The data belong to a study of tumor-infiltrating lymphocytes in primary liver carcinoma. Across the study: Resecting the tumor surgically was how the patients' primary liver carcinoma was treated. Ranging in age from 30 to 69 years, the patients were men and women.

A constant-region primer primed TCR beta cDNA synthesis from 450 to 550 ng of total RNA. Slightly modified ARM-PCR, run as three nested multiplex PCR rounds, produced the TCR beta libraries. Both of the initial two PCR rounds ran for about 9 cycles and employed TRBV1-TRBV30 forward primers alongside a C-beta reverse primer. TCRdb analysed the multiplex PCR reads with MiXCR anew, one entry per CDR3 protein. The sample shows 300,000 to 350,000 distinct CDR3 sequences, 50% to 60% of them seen only once. General study points: Compared with tumor region pairs, tumor-adjacent and tumor-blood pairs overlapped less.

Germline V gives CDR1 MNHNS, CDR2 SASEGT. The CDR3 is 13 residues long. The ends were cut back, 2 bases at V and 1 base at J, with 5 bases in the middle. Germline DNA was also extracted, with blood RNA taken from unsorted whole blood. V and J are TRBV6-1 and TRBJ1-1; D gene ambiguous. The specimen sequenced was peripheral blood. The source of this sequence is a woman under 40 with primary liver carcinoma and hepatitis B virus infection. The chain's CDR3 is CASSEKGNTEAFL. CDR3 bases: TGTGCCAGCAGTGAAAAAGGGAACACTGAAGCTTTCTTA.